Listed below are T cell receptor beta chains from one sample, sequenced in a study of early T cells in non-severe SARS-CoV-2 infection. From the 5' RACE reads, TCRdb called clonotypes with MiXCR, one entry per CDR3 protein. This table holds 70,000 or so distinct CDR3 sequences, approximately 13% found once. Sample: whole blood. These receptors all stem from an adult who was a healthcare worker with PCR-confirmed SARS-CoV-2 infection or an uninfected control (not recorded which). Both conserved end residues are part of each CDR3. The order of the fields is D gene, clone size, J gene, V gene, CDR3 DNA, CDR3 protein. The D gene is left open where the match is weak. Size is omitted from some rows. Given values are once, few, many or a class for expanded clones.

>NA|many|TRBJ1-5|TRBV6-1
TGTGCCAGCGGGATCTCAGGGGTTCAGCCCCAGCATTTT
CASGISGVQPQHF
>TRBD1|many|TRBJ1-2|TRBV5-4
TGTGCCAGCAGCCCAAAACAGGGGTTGGGCTATGGCTACACCTTC
CASSPKQGLGYGYTF
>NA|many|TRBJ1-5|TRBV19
TGTGCCAGTAGGGGGTATAATCAGCCCCAGCATTTT
CASRGYNQPQHF
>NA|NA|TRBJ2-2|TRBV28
TGTGCCAGCAGTTTGACCACCCCAGGGGCGGGCGGGGAGCTGTTTTTT
CASSLTTPGAGGELFF
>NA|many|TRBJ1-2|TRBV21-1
TGTGCCAGCAGCAAAGCGCCTTGGGGACAGGGGCGTTATGGTAACTATGGCTACACCTTC
CASSKAPWGQGRYGNYGYTF
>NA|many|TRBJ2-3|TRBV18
TGTGCCAGCTCAGGGACACCCACAGATACGCAGTATTTT
CASSGTPTDTQYF
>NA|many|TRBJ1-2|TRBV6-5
TGTGCCAGCAGTTCCTTCGACAGGCTCCTGGATGGCTACACCTTC
CASSSFDRLLDGYTF
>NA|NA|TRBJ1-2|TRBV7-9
TGTGCCCTGGGGGATTATGGCTACACCTTC
CALGDYGYTF
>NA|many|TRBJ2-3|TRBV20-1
TGCAGTGCTAGAGCCCCTAGCGCAGATACGCAGTATTTT
CSARAPSADTQYF
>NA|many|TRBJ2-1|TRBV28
TGTGCCAGCAGTTGGGACAATGAGCAGTTCTTC
CASSWDNEQFF
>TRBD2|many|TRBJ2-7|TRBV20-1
TGCAGTGCTAGAGACCGGACTAGCGCCCAGTCCTACGAGCAGTACTTC
CSARDRTSAQSYEQYF